Described below is a single T cell receptor (beta chain) sequence and its context. Its antigen is currently unknown. Other nucleotide sequences from this sample produce the same CDR3. This sample stems from a study of cytomegalovirus exposure and HLA in healthy donors. At the level of the study: HLA-typed donors contributed some 87 million unique TCRs, which were held in an early data release. Study-level findings and limits: Reports showed the classifier diagnosing cytomegalovirus status with high specificity and sensitivity.

The germline gives CDR1 SGHRS, CDR2 YFSETQ. The CDR3 totals 15 residues. Unmatched junction bases numbered 8, after V lost 4 bases and J lost 6 bases. Use of 60 Vbeta and 13 Jbeta primers characterized the PCR. Clones were read by immunoSEQ multiplex PCR, and TCRdb kept only the in-frame ones, dropping some. The profile shows more than 110,000 clones, around three quarters of them singletons. This chain connects TRBV5-1 to TRBJ2-7; 12 bases map to TRBD1. The source material was PBMCs. The receptor was derived from a young man in good health and CMV-seronegative. The DNA for the CDR3 is TGCGCCAGCAGCCTATCCGGGACAGGGGGCGGCGAGCAGTACTTC. It specifies CASSLSGTGGGEQYF.